This T cell receptor (beta chain) was captured by sequencing in a study of blood T cell repertoires in COVID-19. Trimming at V came to 2 bases and at J to 8 bases, leaving 6 bases not matched to a gene. Germline lookup yields CDR1 KGHDR and CDR2 SFDVKD. The CDR3 is 15 amino acids. Assay: immunoSEQ multiplex PCR; the TCRdb copy retains only in-frame clones and omits some. The sample carries 150,000 or so clones, around 87% recorded once. Sequences were obtained from peripheral blood. The TCR originated in a woman in her 70s with COVID-19, enrolled during active disease. The V call is TRBV24-1, the J call TRBJ1-4, with 8 bases aligning to TRBD1. The CDR3 DNA follows: TGTGCCACCAGTGATTGGAAGGCAGGGGGCGAAAAACTGTTTTTT. Encoded protein: CATSDWKAGGEKLFF.